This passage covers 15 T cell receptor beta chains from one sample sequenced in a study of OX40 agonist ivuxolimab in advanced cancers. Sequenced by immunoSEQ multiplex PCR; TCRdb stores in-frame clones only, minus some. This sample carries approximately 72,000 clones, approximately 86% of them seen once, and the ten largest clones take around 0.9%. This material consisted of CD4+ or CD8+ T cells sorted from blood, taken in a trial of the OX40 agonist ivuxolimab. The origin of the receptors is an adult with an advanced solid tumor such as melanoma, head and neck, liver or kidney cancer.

CDR3 in DNA: TGTGCCAGCAGTTTTGGGGGGTCGCATTCCTATGGCTACACCTTC. Translated, it gives CASSFGGSHSYGYTF. The chain is built from TRBV6-5 and TRBJ1-2; perhaps TRBD1 as D (5 bases). The CDR3 contains 15 residues. V lost 4 bases, J lost 4 bases, and 16 bases lay in between. The germline V gene has CDR1 MNHEY and CDR2 SVGAGI.

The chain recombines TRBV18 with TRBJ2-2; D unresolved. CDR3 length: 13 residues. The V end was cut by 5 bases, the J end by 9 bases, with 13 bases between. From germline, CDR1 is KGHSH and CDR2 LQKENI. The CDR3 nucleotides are TGTGCCAGCTCAACCAGCGAGTGGCGGGAGCTGTTTTTT. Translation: CASSTSEWRELFF. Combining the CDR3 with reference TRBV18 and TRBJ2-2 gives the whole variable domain NAGVMQNPRHLVRRRGQEARLRCSPMKGHSHVYWYRQLPEEGLKFMVYLQKENIIDESGMPKERFSAEFPKEGPSILRIQQVVRGDSAAYFCASSTSEWRELFFGEGSRLTVL.

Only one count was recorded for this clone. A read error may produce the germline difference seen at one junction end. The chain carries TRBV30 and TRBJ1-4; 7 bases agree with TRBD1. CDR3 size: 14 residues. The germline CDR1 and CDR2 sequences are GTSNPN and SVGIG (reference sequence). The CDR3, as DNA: TGTGCCTGGAATCTCGGGACAGTCCGTGAAGAACTGTTTTTT. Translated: CAWNLGTVREELFF.

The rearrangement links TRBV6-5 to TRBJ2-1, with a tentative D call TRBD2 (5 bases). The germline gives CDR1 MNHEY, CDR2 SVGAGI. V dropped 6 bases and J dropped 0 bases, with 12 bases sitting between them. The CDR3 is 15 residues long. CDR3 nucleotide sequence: TGTGCCAGCAGCTCCTTAGGGAGCTCCTACAATGAGCAGTTCTTC. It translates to CASSSLGSSYNEQFF.

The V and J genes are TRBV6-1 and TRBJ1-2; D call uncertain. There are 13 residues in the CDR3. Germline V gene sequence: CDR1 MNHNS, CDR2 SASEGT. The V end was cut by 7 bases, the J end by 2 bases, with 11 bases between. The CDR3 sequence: CASTEWINYGYTF. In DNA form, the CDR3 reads TGTGCCAGCACCGAGTGGATCAACTATGGCTACACCTTC.

In nucleotides, the CDR3 is TGTGCCAGCAGCTTAGGAGTGGATACGCAGTATTTT. Protein sequence: CASSLGVDTQYF. This rearrangement joins TRBV7-9 to TRBJ2-3; D uncertain. This CDR3 region has 12 residues. The ends were cut back, 1 base at V and 6 bases at J, with 5 bases in the middle. The germline CDR1 and CDR2 sequences are SEHNR and FQNEAQ (reference sequence).

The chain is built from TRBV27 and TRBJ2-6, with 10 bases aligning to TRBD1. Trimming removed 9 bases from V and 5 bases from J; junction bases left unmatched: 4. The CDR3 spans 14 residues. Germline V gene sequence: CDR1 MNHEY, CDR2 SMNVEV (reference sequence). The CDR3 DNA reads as TGTGCCAGTCGACAGGGGGCGAGGGCCAACGTCCTGACTTTC. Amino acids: CASRQGARANVLTF.

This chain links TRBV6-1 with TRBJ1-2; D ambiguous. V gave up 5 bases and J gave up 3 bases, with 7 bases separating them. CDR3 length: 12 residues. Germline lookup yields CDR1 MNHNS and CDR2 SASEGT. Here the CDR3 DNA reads TGTGCCAGCAGTTCGAGGGACTATGGCTACACCTTC. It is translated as CASSSRDYGYTF.

CDR3 coding DNA: TGCGCCAGCAGCCAATCCCTGCGGAGCAGCACAGATACGCAGTATTTT. This sequence encodes CASSQSLRSSTDTQYF. The chain couples TRBV4-3 to TRBJ2-3; D call uncertain. This CDR3 is built from 16 residues. The germline CDR1 and CDR2 sequences are LGHNA and YSLEER. Trimming pared 2 bases from V and 0 bases from J, leaving 12 bases between.

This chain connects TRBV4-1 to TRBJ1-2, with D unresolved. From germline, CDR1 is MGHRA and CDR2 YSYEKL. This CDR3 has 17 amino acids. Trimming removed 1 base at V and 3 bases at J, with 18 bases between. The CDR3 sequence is CASSQGRTLGIHYGYTF. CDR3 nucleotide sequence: TGCGCCAGCAGCCAAGGGAGGACCCTAGGCATTCACTATGGCTACACCTTC.

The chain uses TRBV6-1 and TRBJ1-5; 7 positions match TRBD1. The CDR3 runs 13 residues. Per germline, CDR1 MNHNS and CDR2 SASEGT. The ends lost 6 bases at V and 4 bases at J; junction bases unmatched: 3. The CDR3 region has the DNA TGTGCCAGCAGGGGGGACAGTAATCAGCCCCAGCATTTT. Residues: CASRGDSNQPQHF.

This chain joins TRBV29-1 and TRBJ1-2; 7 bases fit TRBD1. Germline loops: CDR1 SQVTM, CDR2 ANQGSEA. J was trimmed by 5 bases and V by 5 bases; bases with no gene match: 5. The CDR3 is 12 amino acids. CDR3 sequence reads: CSVLTGTYGYTF. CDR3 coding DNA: TGCAGCGTTTTGACAGGGACTTATGGCTACACCTTC.

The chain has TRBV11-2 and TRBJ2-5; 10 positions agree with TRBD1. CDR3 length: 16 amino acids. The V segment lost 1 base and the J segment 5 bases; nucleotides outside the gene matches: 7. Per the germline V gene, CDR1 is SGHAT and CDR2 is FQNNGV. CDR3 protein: CASSLGATGGRETQYF. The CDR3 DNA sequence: TGTGCCAGCAGCTTAGGTGCGACAGGGGGCAGGGAGACCCAGTACTTC. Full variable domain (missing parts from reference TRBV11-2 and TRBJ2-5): EAGVAQSPRYKIIEKRQSVAFWCNPISGHATLYWYQQILGQGPKLLIQFQNNGVVDDSQLPKDRFSAERLKGVDSTLKIQPAKLEDSAVYLCASSLGATGGRETQYFGPGTRLLVL.

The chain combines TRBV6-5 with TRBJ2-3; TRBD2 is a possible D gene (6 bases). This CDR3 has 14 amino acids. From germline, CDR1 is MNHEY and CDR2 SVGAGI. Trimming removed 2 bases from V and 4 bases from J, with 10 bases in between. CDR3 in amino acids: CASSYGGPPDTQYF. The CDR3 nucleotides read TGTGCCAGCAGTTACGGAGGGCCACCAGATACGCAGTATTTT.

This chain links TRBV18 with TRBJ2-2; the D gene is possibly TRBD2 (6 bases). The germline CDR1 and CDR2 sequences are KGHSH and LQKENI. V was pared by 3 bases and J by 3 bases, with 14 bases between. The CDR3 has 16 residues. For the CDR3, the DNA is TGTGCCAGCTCACCGTGGAGGGCTAAGGACACCGGGGAGCTGTTTTTT. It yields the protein CASSPWRAKDTGELFF.